This TCR beta chain was observed in a study of blood T cell repertoires in COVID-19. The CDR3 is 13 amino acids. Trimming took off 5 bases at V and 4 bases at J, with 11 bases between the two ends. Sequencing used immunoSEQ multiplex PCR; TCRdb keeps in-frame clones, though not all of them. The table lists about 240,000 clones, about four fifths of them singletons. This TCR was sampled from a man aged 25 to 40 who had recovered from COVID-19. Sequencing was performed on peripheral blood. The chain combines TRBV12-3 or TRBV12-4 with TRBJ1-1; D not resolved. The CDR3 loop reads CASSRVRSTEAFF. In nucleotides, the CDR3 is TGTGCCAGCAGTCGAGTTAGGAGCACTGAAGCTTTCTTT.